This paragraph covers one T cell receptor beta chain sequence. Sequencing was performed with immunoSEQ multiplex PCR; in TCRdb, only in-frame clones are kept and a portion is missing. Here the sample spans roughly 100,000 clones, 83% being singletons. This record belongs to a study of control samples from healthy donors and cancer patients. V lost 6 bases and J lost 0, with 11 bases in between. CDR3 size: 15 residues. The germline gives CDR1 LNHDA, CDR2 SQIVND (reference sequence). The V call is TRBV19, the J call TRBJ1-4; D might be TRBD1 (6 bases). The receptor's source is a woman in her 50s in good health. The sample was blood. DNA of the CDR3: TGTGCCAGTAGCCTGGGGACAACAACTAATGAAAAACTGTTTTTT. Translating it yields CASSLGTTTNEKLFF.